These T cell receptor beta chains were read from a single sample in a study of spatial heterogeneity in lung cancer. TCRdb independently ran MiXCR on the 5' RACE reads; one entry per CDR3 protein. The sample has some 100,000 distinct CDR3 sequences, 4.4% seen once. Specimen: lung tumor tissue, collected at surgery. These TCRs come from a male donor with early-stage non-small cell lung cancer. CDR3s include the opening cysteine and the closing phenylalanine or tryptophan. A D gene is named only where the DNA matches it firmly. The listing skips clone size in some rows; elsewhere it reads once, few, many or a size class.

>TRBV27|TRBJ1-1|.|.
CASFGQMNTEAFF
TGTGCCAGCTTTGGACAGATGAACACTGAAGCTTTCTTT
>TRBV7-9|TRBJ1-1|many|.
CASSSFAGGPEAFF
TGTGCCAGCAGCTCCTTTGCGGGGGGGCCTGAAGCTTTCTTT
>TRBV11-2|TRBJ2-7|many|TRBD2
CASSLDGIAGHEQYF
TGTGCCAGCAGCTTAGATGGTATAGCGGGCCACGAGCAGTACTTC
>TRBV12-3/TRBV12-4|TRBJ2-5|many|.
CASSWRDSQETQYF
TGTGCCAGCAGTTGGCGGGACAGCCAAGAGACCCAGTACTTC
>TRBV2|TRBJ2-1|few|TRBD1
CASSEGDRGREQFF
TGTGCCAGCAGTGAAGGGGACAGGGGGCGCGAGCAGTTCTTC
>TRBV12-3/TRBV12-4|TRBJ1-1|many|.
CASSLDRYTEAFF
TGTGCCAGCAGTTTAGACAGATACACTGAAGCTTTCTTT
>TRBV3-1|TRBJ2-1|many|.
CASSRTENEQFF
TGTGCCAGCAGCCGGACAGAGAATGAGCAGTTCTTC
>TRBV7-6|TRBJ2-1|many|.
CASSLEKGPYNEQFF
TGTGCCAGCAGCTTAGAGAAGGGACCCTACAATGAGCAGTTCTTC
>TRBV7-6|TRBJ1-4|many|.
CASSTRQATNEKLFF
TGTGCCAGCAGCACCAGACAAGCAACTAATGAAAAACTGTTTTTT
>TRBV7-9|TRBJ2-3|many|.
CASSFVPDTDTQYF
TGTGCCAGCAGCTTTGTCCCGGACACAGATACGCAGTATTTT
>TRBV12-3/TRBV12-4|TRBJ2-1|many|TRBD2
CASNEGLADWNEQFF
TGTGCCAGCAACGAGGGACTAGCGGACTGGAATGAGCAGTTCTTC
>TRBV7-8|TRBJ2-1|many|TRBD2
CASSSRASGYGEQFF
TGTGCCAGCAGCTCGAGGGCTAGCGGGTACGGTGAGCAGTTCTTC
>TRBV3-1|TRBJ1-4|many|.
CASSQDARGVLEKLFF
TGTGCCAGCAGCCAAGATGCGAGGGGCGTTCTGGAGAAACTGTTTTTT
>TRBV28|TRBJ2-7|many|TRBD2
CASSSYITSGRPPEQYF
TGTGCCAGCAGTTCATACATAACTAGCGGGAGACCCCCCGAGCAGTACTTC
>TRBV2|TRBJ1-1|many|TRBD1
CASSGDRITEAFF
TGTGCCAGCTCGGGGGACAGGATCACTGAAGCTTTCTTT
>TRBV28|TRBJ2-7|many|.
CASRQIGGSYEQYF
TGTGCCAGCAGACAAATAGGCGGTAGCTACGAGCAGTACTTC
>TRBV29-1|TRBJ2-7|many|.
CSVGQLHSYEQYF
TGCAGCGTTGGACAGCTACACTCCTACGAGCAGTACTTC
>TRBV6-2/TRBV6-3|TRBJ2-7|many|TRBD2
CASSYSNLAGEYEQYF
TGTGCCAGCAGTTACTCGAATCTAGCGGGAGAGTACGAGCAGTACTTC
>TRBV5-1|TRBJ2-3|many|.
CASSLGQFTDTQYF
TGCGCCAGCAGCCTCGGACAGTTCACAGATACGCAGTATTTT
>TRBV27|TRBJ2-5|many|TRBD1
CASSLSPGGSGETQYF
TGTGCCAGCAGTTTATCCCCAGGGGGATCCGGAGAGACCCAGTACTTC
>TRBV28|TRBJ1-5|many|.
CASSPGYQPQHF
TGTGCCAGCTCACCCGGGTATCAGCCCCAGCATTTT
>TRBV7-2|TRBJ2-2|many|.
CASSLRGRGSGELFF
TGTGCCAGCAGCTTGAGAGGCAGGGGTTCCGGGGAGCTGTTTTTT
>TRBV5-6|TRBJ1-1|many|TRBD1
CASSWGQLNTEAFF
TGTGCCAGCAGCTGGGGACAGCTGAACACTGAAGCTTTCTTT
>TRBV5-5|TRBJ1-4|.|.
CASSLSPLLEKLFF
TGTGCCAGCAGCTTGTCACCGCTTCTTGAAAAACTGTTTTTT
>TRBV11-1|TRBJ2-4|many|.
CASSPTDAQNIQYF
TGTGCCAGCAGCCCGACCGACGCCCAAAACATTCAGTACTTC
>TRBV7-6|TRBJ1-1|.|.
CASSPGHLNTEAFF
TGTGCCAGCAGCCCCGGACACCTGAACACTGAAGCTTTCTTT
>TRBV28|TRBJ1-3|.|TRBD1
CASRTGGYQSGNTIYF
TGTGCCAGCAGAACAGGGGGCTATCAATCTGGAAACACCATATATTTT
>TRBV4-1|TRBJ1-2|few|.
CASSHPLGKGTNYGYTF
TGCGCCAGCAGCCATCCTCTGGGGAAAGGCACTAACTATGGCTACACCTTC
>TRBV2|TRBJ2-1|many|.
CASTVMDPQARQFF
TGTGCCAGCACCGTGATGGACCCCCAAGCCAGGCAGTTCTTC
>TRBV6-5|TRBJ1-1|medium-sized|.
CASRGAGITEAFF
TGTGCCAGCAGAGGGGCAGGGATAACTGAAGCTTTCTTT
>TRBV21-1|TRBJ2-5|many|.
CASSDQGVISETQYF
TGTGCCAGCAGCGATCAGGGAGTTATATCAGAGACCCAGTACTTC
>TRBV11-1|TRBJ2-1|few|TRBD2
CASSAYSSGSSYNEQFF
TGTGCCAGCAGCGCCTACTCTAGCGGAAGCTCCTACAATGAGCAGTTCTTC
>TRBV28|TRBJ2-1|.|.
CASIRYGSSYNEQFF
TGTGCCAGCATCAGATACGGAAGCTCCTACAATGAGCAGTTCTTC
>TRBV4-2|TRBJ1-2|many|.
CASSQEVTGLYGYTF
TGTGCCAGCAGCCAAGAAGTAACAGGGCTCTATGGCTACACCTTC
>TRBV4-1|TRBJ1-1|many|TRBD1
CASSQEDRVNTEAFF
TGCGCCAGCAGCCAAGAGGACAGGGTGAACACTGAAGCTTTCTTT
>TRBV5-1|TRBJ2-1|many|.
CASSLALDSFDEQFF
TGCGCCAGCAGCTTAGCACTAGATAGTTTCGATGAGCAGTTCTTC
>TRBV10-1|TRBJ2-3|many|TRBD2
CASSVAGVTDTQYF
TGCGCCAGCAGTGTAGCGGGAGTCACAGATACGCAGTATTTT
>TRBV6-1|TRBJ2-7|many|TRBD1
CASSDGTGFFRYF
TGTGCCAGCAGTGACGGGACAGGGTTCTTTCGGTACTTC
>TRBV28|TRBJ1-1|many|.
CASSSNTEAFF
TGTGCCAGCAGTTCCAACACTGAAGCTTTCTTT
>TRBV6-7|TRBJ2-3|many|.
CASSYGRGDTQYF
TGTGCCAGCAGTTACGGTAGGGGTGATACGCAGTATTTT
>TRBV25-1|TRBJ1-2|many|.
CASSEGGNGYTF
TGTGCCAGCAGTGAGGGAGGGAATGGCTACACCTTC
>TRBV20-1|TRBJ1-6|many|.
CSAALESPLHF
TGCAGTGCTGCATTAGAGTCACCCCTCCACTTT
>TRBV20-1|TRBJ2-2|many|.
CSARDDGIGAGELFF
TGCAGTGCTAGAGATGACGGGATTGGAGCCGGGGAGCTGTTTTTT
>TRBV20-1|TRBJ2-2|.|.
CSATRTENTGELFF
TGCAGTGCTACCCGGACAGAAAACACCGGGGAGCTGTTTTTT
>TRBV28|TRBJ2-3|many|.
CASSFGVFFADTQYF
TGTGCCAGCAGTTTTGGGGTTTTTTTCGCAGATACGCAGTATTTT
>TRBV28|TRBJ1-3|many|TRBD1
CASSKTGPRNTIYF
TGTGCCAGCAGCAAGACAGGGCCAAGAAACACCATATATTTT
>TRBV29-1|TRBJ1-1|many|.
CSVEAGPGGSAFF
TGCAGCGTTGAAGCCGGCCCAGGTGGGTCAGCTTTCTTT
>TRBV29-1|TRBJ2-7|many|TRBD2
CSVKTSGSSYEQYF
TGCAGCGTCAAGACTAGCGGGAGCTCCTACGAGCAGTACTTC
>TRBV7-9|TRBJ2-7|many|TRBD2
CASSLTWGGDEQYF
TGTGCCAGCAGCTTAACATGGGGAGGGGACGAGCAGTACTTC
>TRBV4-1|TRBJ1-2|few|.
CASSQFGNYGYTF
TGCGCCAGCAGCCAATTTGGGAACTATGGCTACACCTTC
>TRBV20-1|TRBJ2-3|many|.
CSAWTAGTDTQYF
TGCAGTGCATGGACCGCTGGCACAGATACGCAGTATTTT
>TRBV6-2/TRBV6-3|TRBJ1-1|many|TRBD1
CASSYPGGLTEAFF
TGTGCCAGCAGTTACCCAGGGGGCCTCACTGAAGCTTTCTTT
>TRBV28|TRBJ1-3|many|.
CASSRWGLSGNTIYF
TGTGCCAGCAGTCGCTGGGGGCTCTCTGGAAACACCATATATTTT
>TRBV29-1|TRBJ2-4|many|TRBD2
CSVREGNIQYF
TGCAGCGTTAGGGAGGGAAACATTCAGTACTTC
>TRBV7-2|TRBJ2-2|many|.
CASSLTRNTGELFF
TGTGCCAGCAGCTTAACGCGTAACACCGGGGAGCTGTTTTTT